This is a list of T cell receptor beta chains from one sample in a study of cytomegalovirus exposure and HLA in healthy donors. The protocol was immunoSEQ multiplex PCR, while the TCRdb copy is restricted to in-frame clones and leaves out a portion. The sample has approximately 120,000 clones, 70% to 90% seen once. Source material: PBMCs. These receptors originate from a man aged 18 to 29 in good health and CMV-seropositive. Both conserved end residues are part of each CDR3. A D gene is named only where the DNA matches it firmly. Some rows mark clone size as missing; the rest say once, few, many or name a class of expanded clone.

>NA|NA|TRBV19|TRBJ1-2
CASRNSEREAGYGYTF
TGTGCCAGTAGAAATTCGGAGAGAGAAGCCGGCTATGGCTACACCTTC
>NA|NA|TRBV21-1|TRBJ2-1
CASRGAADNEQFF
TGTGCCAGCCGGGGGGCGGCCGACAATGAGCAGTTCTTC
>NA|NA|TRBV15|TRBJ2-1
CATSSRGTYNEQFF
TGTGCCACCAGCAGCCGGGGAACCTACAATGAGCAGTTCTTC
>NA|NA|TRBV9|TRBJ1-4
CASSAQTGYNEKLFF
TGTGCCAGCAGCGCACAGACAGGATATAATGAAAAACTGTTTTTT
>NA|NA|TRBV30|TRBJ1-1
CAWSGGGSDTEAFF
TGTGCCTGGAGTGGAGGGGGATCGGACACTGAAGCTTTCTTT
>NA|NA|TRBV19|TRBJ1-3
CASSISAVAGNTIYF
TGTGCCAGTAGTATATCTGCGGTCGCTGGAAACACCATATATTTT
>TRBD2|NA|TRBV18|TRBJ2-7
CASSPPAAGGPPVEQYF
TGTGCCAGCTCACCACCAGCCGCGGGGGGGCCTCCAGTCGAGCAGTACTTC
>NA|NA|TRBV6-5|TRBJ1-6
CASSYSPGGNSPLHF
TGTGCCAGCAGTTACTCGCCAGGTGGGAATTCACCCCTCCACTTT
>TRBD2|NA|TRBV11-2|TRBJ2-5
CASSLVGRRLAGSETQYF
TGTGCCAGCAGCTTAGTGGGCCGGCGACTAGCGGGGAGCGAGACCCAGTACTTC
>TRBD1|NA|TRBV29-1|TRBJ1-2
CSVEETGDYGYTF
TGCAGCGTTGAAGAAACAGGGGACTATGGCTACACCTTC
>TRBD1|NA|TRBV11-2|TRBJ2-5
CASSLEWLRQGSETQYF
TGTGCCAGCAGCTTAGAGTGGTTGAGACAGGGGTCTGAGACCCAGTACTTC
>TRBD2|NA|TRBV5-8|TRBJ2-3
CASSDGGGGTDTQYF
TGTGCCAGCAGCGACGGCGGGGGGGGCACAGATACGCAGTATTTT
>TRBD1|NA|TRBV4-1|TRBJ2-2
CASSQPTGAGELFF
TGCGCCAGCAGCCAACCAACAGGGGCCGGGGAGCTGTTTTTT
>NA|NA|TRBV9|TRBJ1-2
CASSVEVGEMKLGYTF
TGTGCCAGCAGCGTAGAGGTTGGGGAGATGAAGCTTGGCTACACCTTC
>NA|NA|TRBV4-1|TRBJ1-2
CASSSREQPRDYGYTF
TGCGCCAGCAGCTCCCGGGAACAGCCGAGGGACTATGGCTACACCTTC
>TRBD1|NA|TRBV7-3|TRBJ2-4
CASSSPGTETYF
TGTGCCAGCAGCTCCCCCGGGACAGAGACTTACTTC
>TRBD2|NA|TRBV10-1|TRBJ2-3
CASSALAGGITDTQYF
TGCGCCAGCAGTGCTCTAGCGGGGGGTATCACAGATACGCAGTATTTT
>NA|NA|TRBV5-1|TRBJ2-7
CASSLVQSTGIEQYF
TGCGCCAGCAGCTTGGTACAGTCCACCGGGATAGAGCAGTACTTC
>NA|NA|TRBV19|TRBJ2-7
CASSIGGYEQYF
TGTGCCAGTAGTATAGGAGGCTACGAGCAGTACTTC
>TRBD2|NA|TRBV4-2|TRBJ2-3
CASSQDRGGADTQYF
TGTGCCAGCAGCCAAGATCGCGGGGGGGCAGATACGCAGTATTTT
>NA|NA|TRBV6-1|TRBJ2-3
CASFLRDTQYF
TGTGCCAGTTTCCTTCGAGATACGCAGTATTTT
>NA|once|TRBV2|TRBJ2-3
CASRVGSTDTQYF
TGTGCCAGCAGAGTCGGGAGCACAGATACGCAGTATTTT
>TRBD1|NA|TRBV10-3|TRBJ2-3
CAVWTGGNPDTQYF
TGTGCCGTCTGGACAGGGGGTAACCCAGATACGCAGTATTTT
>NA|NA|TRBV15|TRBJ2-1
CATSRDGVFGWGRVEQFF
TGTGCCACCAGCAGAGATGGTGTTTTCGGGTGGGGGCGAGTTGAGCAGTTCTTC
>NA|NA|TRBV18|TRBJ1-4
CASSPAQADEKLFF
TGTGCCAGCTCACCCGCACAGGCGGATGAAAAACTGTTTTTT
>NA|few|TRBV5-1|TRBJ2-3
CASSLAGDRTDTQYF
TGCGCCAGCAGCTTGGCGGGGGATCGCACAGATACGCAGTATTTT
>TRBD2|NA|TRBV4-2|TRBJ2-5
CASSQDRGGQETQYF
TGTGCCAGCAGCCAAGATCGCGGGGGGCAGGAGACCCAGTACTTC
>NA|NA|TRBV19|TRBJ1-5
CASMEGSNQPQHF
TGTGCCAGTATGGAGGGTAGCAATCAGCCCCAGCATTTT
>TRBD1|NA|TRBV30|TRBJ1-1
CACRDSVPFTFF
TGTGCCTGTCGGGACAGTGTCCCTTTTACTTTCTTT
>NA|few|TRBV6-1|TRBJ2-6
CASSVGLSLGANVLTF
TGTGCCAGCAGTGTCGGACTGTCCCTCGGGGCCAACGTCCTGACTTTC
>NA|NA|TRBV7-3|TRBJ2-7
CASSLSPGSSNEQYF
TGTGCCAGCAGCTTATCTCCGGGGAGCAGTAACGAGCAGTACTTC
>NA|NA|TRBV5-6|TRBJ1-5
CASSAGGYSNQPQHF
TGTGCCAGCAGCGCCGGGGGGTATAGCAATCAGCCCCAGCATTTT
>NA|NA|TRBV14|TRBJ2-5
CASSQNRGETQYF
TGTGCCAGCAGCCAGAACCGAGGGGAGACCCAGTACTTC
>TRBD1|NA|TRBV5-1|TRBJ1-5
CASRDRGDDNQPQHF
TGCGCCAGCAGAGACAGGGGGGACGACAATCAGCCCCAGCATTTT
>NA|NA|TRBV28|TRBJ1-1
CASSQWVVGEGNTEAFF
TGTGCCAGCAGTCAATGGGTGGTCGGGGAAGGAAACACTGAAGCTTTCTTT
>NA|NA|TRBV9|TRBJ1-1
CASSVAASNTEAFF
TGTGCCAGCAGCGTAGCAGCGTCGAACACTGAAGCTTTCTTT
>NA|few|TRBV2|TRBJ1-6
CASRMRDSEISPLHF
TGTGCCAGCAGAATGAGAGACAGCGAAATTTCACCCCTCCACTTT
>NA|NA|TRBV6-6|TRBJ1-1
CASSYGGQNTEAFF
TGTGCCAGCAGTTACGGGGGCCAGAACACTGAAGCTTTCTTT
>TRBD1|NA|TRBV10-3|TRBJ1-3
CAGQGEENTIYF
TGTGCCGGACAGGGAGAAGAAAACACCATATATTTT
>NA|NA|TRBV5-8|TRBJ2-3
CASSATLLVPGAEATDTQYF
TGTGCCAGCAGCGCAACCCTCTTGGTCCCCGGAGCGGAAGCCACAGATACGCAGTATTTT
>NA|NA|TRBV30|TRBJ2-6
CAGWTVAGANVLTF
TGTGCCGGGTGGACAGTCGCTGGGGCCAACGTCCTGACTTTC
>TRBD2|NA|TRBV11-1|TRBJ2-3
CASSDSVRGLAGDHTQYF
TGTGCCAGCAGCGACAGCGTTCGGGGGCTAGCGGGGGATCATACGCAGTATTTT
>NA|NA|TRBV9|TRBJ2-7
CASSLGGSSSYEQYF
TGTGCCAGCAGCCTGGGGGGATCTAGCTCCTACGAGCAGTACTTC
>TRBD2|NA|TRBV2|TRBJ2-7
CASSGLAGGPLEQYF
TGTGCCAGCAGTGGTCTAGCGGGGGGGCCACTCGAGCAGTACTTC
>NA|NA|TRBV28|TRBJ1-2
CASSSTAGGGYTF
TGTGCCAGCAGTTCCACGGCCGGCGGTGGCTACACCTTC
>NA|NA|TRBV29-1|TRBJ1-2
CSVLEGWGGYTF
TGCAGCGTTTTGGAGGGTTGGGGTGGCTACACCTTC
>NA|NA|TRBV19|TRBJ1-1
CASSISGQMNTEAFF
TGTGCCAGTAGTATATCAGGACAGATGAACACTGAAGCTTTCTTT
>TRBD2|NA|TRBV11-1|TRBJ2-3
CASSLGERGPRDTQYF
TGTGCCAGCAGCTTAGGGGAGCGGGGACCGCGGGATACGCAGTATTTT